A single TCR beta chain is shown here with its context. This CDR3 comprises 14 residues. Germline V CDR1 and CDR2: SGHTA, FQGNSA. V was shortened by 3 bases and J by 6 bases, with 11 bases between the two germline ends. Sequencing was performed with immunoSEQ multiplex PCR; in TCRdb, only in-frame clones are kept and a portion is missing. Found here are roughly 2.1 million clones, 93% of them singletons; the top ten hold 1.5% to 2%. The entry originates in a study of shared clonotypes between healthy human individuals. Study-wide context: The study used three CD4 naive, three CD4 memory, two CD8 naive and one CD8 memory plate per donor.

Naive CD8 cells lacked CD45RO and underwent positive selection for CCR7, leaving out terminally differentiated effector memory CD45RA+ cells. This receptor was taken from a young man in good health. Some clones in this sample may be carry-over from other donors' samples. The sample taken for sequencing was naive CD8+ T cells from PBMCs. The J gene is TRBJ2-2, the V gene TRBV7-2; D is possibly TRBD2 (5 bases). This chain's CDR3 is CASSFSAGPGELFF. CDR3 bases: TGTGCCAGCAGCTTTAGCGCGGGCCCCGGGGAGCTGTTTTTT.